Detailed here is one TCR beta chain. TCRdb independently ran MiXCR on the RT-PCR reads; one entry per CDR3 protein. The sample includes about 780,000 distinct CDR3 sequences, roughly 20% of them seen just once. This entry belongs to a study of response to subunit inactivated influenza vaccine. The receptor's source is a man in his fifties or sixties who received an inactivated influenza vaccine. The sample here was PBMCs from blood, taken 4 to 6 days after vaccination.

The DNA for the CDR3 is TGCAGTGCTAGGCTCCCAGGGCGGTACACCGGGGAGCTGTTTTTT. Its translation: CSARLPGRYTGELFF. The chain recombines TRBV20-1 with TRBJ2-2; a weak D match, TRBD1 (5 bases). Germline values: CDR1 DFQATT, CDR2 SNEGSKA (reference sequence). CDR3 length: 15 residues. Trimming took off 3 bases at V and 3 bases at J, with 14 bases between the two ends.